This paragraph reports one T cell receptor beta chain. This specimen comes from a study of cytomegalovirus exposure and HLA in healthy donors. In the PCR, 60 Vbeta and 13 Jbeta primers were used. Some clones are missing from TCRdb's copy, which holds only in-frame ones; the method was immunoSEQ multiplex PCR. Of roughly 100,000 clones in the sample, 63% were seen once. There are 12 residues in the CDR3. V gave up 1 base and J gave up 7 bases, with 5 bases separating them. Germline V gives CDR1 SGHNT, CDR2 YYREEE (reference sequence). The sequenced material came from PBMCs. The V and J genes are TRBV5-4 and TRBJ2-2; no definite D call. The source is a human donor in good health. The CDR3 loop is CASSLFGGELFF. CDR3 DNA: TGTGCCAGCAGCTTGTTCGGCGGGGAGCTGTTTTTT. Looking up the rest from reference TRBV5-4 and TRBJ2-2 gives the full variable domain: ETGVTQSPTHLIKTRGQQVTLRCSSQSGHNTVSWYQQALGQGPQFIFQYYREEENGRGNFPPRFSGLQFPNYSSELNVNALELDDSALYLCASSLFGGELFFGEGSRLTVL.